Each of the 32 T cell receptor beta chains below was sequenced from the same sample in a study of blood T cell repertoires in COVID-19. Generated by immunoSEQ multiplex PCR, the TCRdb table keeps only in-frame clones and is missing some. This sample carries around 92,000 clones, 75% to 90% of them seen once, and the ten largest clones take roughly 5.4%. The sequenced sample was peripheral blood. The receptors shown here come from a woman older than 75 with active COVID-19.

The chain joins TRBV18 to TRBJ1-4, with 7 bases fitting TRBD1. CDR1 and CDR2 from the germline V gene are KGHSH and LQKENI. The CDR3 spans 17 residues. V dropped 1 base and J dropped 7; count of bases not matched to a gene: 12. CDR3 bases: TGTGCCAGCTCACCACGATTCGGGACAGTTGACGGTGAAAAACTGTTTTTT. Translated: CASSPRFGTVDGEKLFF.

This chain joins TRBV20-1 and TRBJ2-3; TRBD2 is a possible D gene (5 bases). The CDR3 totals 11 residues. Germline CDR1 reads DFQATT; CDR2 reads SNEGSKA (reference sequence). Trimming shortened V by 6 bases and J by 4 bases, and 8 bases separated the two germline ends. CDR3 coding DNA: TGCAGTGCCCAGCGGCCAGATACGCAGTATTTT. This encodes CSAQRPDTQYF.

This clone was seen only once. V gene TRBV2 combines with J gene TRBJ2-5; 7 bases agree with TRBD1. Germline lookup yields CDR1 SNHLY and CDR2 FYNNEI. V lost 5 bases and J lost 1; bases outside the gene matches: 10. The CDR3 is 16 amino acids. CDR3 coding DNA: TGTGCCAGCAGTATTAAGCCGGGACAGCTCCAAGAGACCCAGTACTTC. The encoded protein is CASSIKPGQLQETQYF. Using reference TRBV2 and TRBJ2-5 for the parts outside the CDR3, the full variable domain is EPEVTQTPSHQVTQMGQEVILRCVPISNHLYFYWYRQILGQKVEFLVSFYNNEISEKSEIFDDQFSVERPDGSNFTLKIRSTKLEDSAMYFCASSIKPGQLQETQYFGPGTRLLVL.

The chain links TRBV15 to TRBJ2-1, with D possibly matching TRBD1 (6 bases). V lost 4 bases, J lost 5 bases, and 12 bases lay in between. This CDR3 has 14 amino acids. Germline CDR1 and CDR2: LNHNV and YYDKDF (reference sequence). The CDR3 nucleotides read TGTGCCACCAGCATAGGGGGAGAGGACAATGAGCAGTTCTTC. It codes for CATSIGGEDNEQFF.

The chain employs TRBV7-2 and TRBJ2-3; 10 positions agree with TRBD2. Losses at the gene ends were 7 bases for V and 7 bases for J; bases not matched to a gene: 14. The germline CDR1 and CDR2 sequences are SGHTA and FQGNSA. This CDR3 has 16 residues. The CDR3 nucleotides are TGTGCCAGCATCCTGGTACGGGGAGCGGGAGGGAATACGCAGTATTTT. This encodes CASILVRGAGGNTQYF.

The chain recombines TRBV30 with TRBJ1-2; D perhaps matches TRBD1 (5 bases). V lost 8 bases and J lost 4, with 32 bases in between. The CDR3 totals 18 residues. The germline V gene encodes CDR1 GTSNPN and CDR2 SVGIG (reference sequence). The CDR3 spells CALSRGGTQLLGVYGYTF. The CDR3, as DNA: TGTGCCCTAAGCCGGGGGGGAACCCAACTTTTGGGGGTCTATGGCTACACCTTC.

In DNA form, the CDR3 reads TGTGCCACCAGCAGGGCATTTGGGACAGGCCCCTACGAGCAGTACTTC. Its translation: CATSRAFGTGPYEQYF. This chain joins TRBV15 and TRBJ2-7, with 8 bases aligning to TRBD1. CDR3 length: 16 amino acids. Germline V gene data show CDR1 as LNHNV and CDR2 as YYDKDF (reference sequence). The junction had 9 bases not matched to a gene; V was cut back by 3 bases and J by 2 bases.

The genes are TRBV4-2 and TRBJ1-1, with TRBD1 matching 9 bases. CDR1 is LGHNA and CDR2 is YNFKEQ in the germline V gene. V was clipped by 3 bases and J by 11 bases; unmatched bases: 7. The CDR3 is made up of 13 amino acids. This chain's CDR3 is CASSQGDRVKAFF. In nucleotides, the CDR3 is TGTGCCAGCAGCCAGGGGGACAGGGTGAAGGCTTTCTTT.

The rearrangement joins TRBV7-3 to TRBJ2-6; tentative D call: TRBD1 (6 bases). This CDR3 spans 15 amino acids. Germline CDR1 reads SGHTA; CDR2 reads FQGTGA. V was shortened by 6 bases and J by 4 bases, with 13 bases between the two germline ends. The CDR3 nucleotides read TGTGCCAGCAGACCCCAGGGGCCCGGGGCCAACGTCCTGACTTTC. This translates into CASRPQGPGANVLTF.

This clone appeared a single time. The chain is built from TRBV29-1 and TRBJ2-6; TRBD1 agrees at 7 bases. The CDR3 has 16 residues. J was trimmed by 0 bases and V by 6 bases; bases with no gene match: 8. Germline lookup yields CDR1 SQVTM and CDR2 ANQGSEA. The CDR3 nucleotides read TGCAGCGTCACAGGGGACCCTTTCTCTGGGGCCAACGTCCTGACTTTC. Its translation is CSVTGDPFSGANVLTF.

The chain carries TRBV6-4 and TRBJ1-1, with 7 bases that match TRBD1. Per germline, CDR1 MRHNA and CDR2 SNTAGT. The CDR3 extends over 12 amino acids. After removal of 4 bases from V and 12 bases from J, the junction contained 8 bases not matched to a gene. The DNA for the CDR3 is TGTGCCAGCAGTGCCCAACAGGGGAAGACTTTCTTT. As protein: CASSAQQGKTFF.

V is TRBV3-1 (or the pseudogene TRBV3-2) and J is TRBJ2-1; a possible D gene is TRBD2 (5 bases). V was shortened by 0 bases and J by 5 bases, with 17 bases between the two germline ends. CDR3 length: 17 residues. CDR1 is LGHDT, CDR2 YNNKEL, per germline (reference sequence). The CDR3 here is CASSQEERSPSNNEQFF. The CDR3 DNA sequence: TGTGCCAGCAGCCAAGAGGAGAGGTCCCCTAGCAACAATGAGCAGTTCTTC.

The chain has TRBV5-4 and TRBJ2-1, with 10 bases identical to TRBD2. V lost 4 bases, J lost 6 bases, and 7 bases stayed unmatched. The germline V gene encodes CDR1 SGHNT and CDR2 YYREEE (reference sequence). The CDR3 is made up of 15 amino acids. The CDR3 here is CASSPESGRANEQFF. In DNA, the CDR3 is TGTGCCAGCAGCCCCGAAAGCGGGAGGGCCAATGAGCAGTTCTTC.

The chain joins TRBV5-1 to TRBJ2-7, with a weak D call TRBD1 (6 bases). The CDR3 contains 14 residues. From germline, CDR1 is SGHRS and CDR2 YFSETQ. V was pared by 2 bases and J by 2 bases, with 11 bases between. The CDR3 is CASSLSGQAYEQYF. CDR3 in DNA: TGCGCCAGCAGCTTATCGGGACAAGCCTACGAGCAGTACTTC.

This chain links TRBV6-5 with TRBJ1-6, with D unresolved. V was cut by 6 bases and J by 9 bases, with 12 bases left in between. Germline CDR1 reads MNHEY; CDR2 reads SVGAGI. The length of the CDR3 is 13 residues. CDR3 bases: TGTGCCAGCAGGAAGGAGGGAGCTTCACCCCTCCACTTT. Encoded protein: CASRKEGASPLHF.

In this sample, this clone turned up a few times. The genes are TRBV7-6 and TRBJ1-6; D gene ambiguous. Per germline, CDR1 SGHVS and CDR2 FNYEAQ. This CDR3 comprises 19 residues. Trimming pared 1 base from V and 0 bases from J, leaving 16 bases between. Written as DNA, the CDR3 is TGTGCCAGCAGCTTAGGCCAGGCTTCGATCAGCTCCTATAATTCACCCCTCCACTTT. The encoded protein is CASSLGQASISSYNSPLHF.

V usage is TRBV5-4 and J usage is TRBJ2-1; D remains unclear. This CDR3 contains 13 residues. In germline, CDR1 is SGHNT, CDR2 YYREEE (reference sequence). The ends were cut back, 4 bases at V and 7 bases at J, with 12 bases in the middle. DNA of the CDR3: TGTGCCAGCAGCCATATATACGGTAATGAGCAGTTCTTC. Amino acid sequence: CASSHIYGNEQFF.

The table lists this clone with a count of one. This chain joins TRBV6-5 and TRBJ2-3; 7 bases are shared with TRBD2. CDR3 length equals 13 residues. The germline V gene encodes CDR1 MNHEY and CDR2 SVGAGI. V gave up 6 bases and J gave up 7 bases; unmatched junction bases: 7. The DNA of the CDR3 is TGTGCCAGCAGGGCGGCTAGCGGATATACGCAGTATTTT. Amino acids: CASRAASGYTQYF.

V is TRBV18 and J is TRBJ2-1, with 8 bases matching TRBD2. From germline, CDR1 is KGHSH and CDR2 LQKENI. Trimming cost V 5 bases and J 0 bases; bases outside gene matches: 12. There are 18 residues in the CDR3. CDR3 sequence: CASSTEVGSGSSYNEQFF. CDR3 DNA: TGTGCCAGCTCAACCGAAGTCGGAAGCGGGAGCTCCTACAATGAGCAGTTCTTC.

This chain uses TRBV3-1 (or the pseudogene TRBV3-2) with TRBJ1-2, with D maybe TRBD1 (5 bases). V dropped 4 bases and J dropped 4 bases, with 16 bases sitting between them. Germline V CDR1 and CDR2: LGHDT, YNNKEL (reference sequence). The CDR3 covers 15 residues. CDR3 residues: CASSLVRRDLYGYTF. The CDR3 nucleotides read TGTGCCAGCAGCCTTGTCAGGAGGGACCTCTATGGCTACACCTTC.

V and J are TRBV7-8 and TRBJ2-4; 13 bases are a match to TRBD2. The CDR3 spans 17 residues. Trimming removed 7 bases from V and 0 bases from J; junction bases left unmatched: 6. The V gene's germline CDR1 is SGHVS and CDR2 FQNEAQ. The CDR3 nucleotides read TGTGCCAGCACCTGGGGACTAGCGGGATTAGCCAAAAACATTCAGTACTTC. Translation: CASTWGLAGLAKNIQYF.

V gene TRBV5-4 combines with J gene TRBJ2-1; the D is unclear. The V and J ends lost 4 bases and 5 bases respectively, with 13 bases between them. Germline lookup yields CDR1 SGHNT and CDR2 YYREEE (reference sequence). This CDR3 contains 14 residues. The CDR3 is CASSVDWKNNEQFF. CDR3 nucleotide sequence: TGTGCCAGCAGCGTAGACTGGAAGAACAATGAGCAGTTCTTC.

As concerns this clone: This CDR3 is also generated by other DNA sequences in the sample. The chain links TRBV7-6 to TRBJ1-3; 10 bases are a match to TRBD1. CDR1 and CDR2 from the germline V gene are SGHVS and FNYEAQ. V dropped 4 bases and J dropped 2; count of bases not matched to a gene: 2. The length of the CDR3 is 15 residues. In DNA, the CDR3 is TGTGCCAGCAGCTGGGACAGGGGAACTGGAAACACCATATATTTT. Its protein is CASSWDRGTGNTIYF.

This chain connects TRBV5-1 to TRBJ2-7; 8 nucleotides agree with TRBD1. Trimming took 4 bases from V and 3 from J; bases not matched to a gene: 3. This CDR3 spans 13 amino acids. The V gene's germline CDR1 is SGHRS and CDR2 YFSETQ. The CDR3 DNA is TGCGCCAGCAGCCACGGACAGGGCTACGAGCAGTACTTC. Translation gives CASSHGQGYEQYF.

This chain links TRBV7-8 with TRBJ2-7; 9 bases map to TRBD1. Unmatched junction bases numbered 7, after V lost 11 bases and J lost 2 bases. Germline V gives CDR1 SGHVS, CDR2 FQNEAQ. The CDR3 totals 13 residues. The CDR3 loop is CASSDRGTYEQYF. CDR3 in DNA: TGTGCCTCTTCGGACAGGGGAACCTACGAGCAGTACTTC.

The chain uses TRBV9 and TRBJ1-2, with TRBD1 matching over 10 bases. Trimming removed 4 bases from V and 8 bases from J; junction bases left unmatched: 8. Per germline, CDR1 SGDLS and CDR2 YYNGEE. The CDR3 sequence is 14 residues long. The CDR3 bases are TGTGCCAGCAGCCCAGGAGACAGGGGGCTCGGCTACACCTTC. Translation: CASSPGDRGLGYTF.

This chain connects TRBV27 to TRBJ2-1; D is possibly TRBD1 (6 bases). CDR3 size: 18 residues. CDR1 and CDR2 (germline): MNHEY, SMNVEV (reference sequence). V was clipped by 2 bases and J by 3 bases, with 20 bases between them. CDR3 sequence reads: CASSLRLMIGTNYNEQFF. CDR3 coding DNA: TGTGCCAGCAGTTTACGTCTCATGATCGGGACAAACTACAATGAGCAGTTCTTC.

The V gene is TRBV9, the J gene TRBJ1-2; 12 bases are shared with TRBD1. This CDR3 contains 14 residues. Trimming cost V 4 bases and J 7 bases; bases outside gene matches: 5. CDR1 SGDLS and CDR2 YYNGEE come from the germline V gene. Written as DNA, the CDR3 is TGTGCCAGCAGCCTAGGGACAGGGGGCTCTGGCTACACCTTC. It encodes CASSLGTGGSGYTF.

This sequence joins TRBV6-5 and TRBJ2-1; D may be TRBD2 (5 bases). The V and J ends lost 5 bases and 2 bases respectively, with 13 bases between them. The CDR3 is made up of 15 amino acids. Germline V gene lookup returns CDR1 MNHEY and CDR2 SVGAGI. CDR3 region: CASSKQRPTYNEQFF. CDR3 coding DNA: TGTGCCAGCAGTAAACAGCGGCCAACCTACAATGAGCAGTTCTTC.

The CDR3 coding sequence is TGTGCCAGCAATCCCTTGGGGGGGGGACCTCTCGGCTACACCTTC. This translates into CASNPLGGGPLGYTF. The chain has TRBV28 and TRBJ1-2; D is possibly TRBD1 (5 bases). This CDR3 comprises 15 residues. Germline V gene sequence: CDR1 MDHEN, CDR2 SYDVKM. The V gene lost 7 bases and the J gene lost 8 bases, with 23 bases spanning the gap.

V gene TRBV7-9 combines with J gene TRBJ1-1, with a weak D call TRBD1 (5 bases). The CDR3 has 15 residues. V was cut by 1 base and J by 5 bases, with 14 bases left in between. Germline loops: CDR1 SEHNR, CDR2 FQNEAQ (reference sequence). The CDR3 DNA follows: TGTGCCAGCAGCTTAGTTCAGGGAATCGAAACTGAAGCTTTCTTT. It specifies CASSLVQGIETEAFF.

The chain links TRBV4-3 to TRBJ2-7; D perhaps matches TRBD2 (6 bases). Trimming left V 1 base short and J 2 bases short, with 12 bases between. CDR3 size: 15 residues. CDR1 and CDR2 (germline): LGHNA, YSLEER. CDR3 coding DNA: TGCGCCAGCAGCCAAGGTGCTAGCGAGGCCTACGAGCAGTACTTC. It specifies CASSQGASEAYEQYF.